Listed below are T cell receptor beta chains from one sample, sequenced in a study of control samples from healthy donors and cancer patients. Sequencing used immunoSEQ multiplex PCR; TCRdb keeps in-frame clones, though not all of them. The table shows around 190,000 clones, with 90% to 95% occurring only once. The sample taken for sequencing was blood. The receptors here all came from a man aged 25-40 years in good health. Both conserved end residues are part of each CDR3. The D gene is left open where the match is weak. Clone size is shown for a subset of rows, as once, few, many or a class of expanded clone.

V gene	clone size	J gene	D gene	CDR3 protein	CDR3 DNA
TRBV27	once	TRBJ1-3	.	CASSRLGPGNTIYF	TGTGCCAGCAGCCGCCTGGGCCCTGGAAACACCATATATTTT
TRBV28	.	TRBJ2-5	.	CASSWGLPGETQYF	TGTGCCAGCAGTTGGGGACTGCCGGGCGAGACCCAGTACTTC
TRBV30	once	TRBJ2-2	.	CASGQNTGELFF	TGTGCCTCGGGACAGAACACCGGGGAGCTGTTTTTT
TRBV24-1	.	TRBJ2-1	.	CATSGAPRDEQFF	TGTGCCACCAGCGGGGCCCCGAGGGATGAGCAGTTCTTC
TRBV6-5	.	TRBJ1-5	TRBD1	CATVGQVPNQPQHF	TGTGCCACCGTGGGACAGGTTCCAAATCAGCCCCAGCATTTT
TRBV5-1	.	TRBJ1-3	.	CASSPRRSTGSGNTIYF	TGCGCCAGCTCCCCCAGGAGGTCTACAGGGTCTGGAAACACCATATATTTT
TRBV3-1/TRBV3-2	once	TRBJ2-3	TRBD1	CASSPTGAPDTQYF	TGTGCCAGCAGCCCCACAGGGGCCCCAGATACGCAGTATTTT
TRBV12-3/TRBV12-4	.	TRBJ1-2	TRBD1	CASSFGQGAGYTF	TGTGCCAGCAGTTTTGGACAGGGGGCTGGCTACACCTTC
TRBV2	.	TRBJ2-1	TRBD1	CASSLTGGRDEQFF	TGTGCCAGCAGTCTGACAGGGGGTAGGGATGAGCAGTTCTTC
TRBV12-3/TRBV12-4	.	TRBJ1-2	.	CASTHRRVGGYTF	TGTGCCAGCACTCACCGCAGGGTTGGGGGCTACACCTTC
TRBV28	once	TRBJ1-2	TRBD1	CASTPGQRRDRGYTF	TGTGCCAGCACCCCGGGACAGAGAAGAGATAGGGGCTACACCTTC
TRBV4-1	.	TRBJ1-2	.	CASSQETGSLTPRDYGYTF	TGCGCCAGCAGCCAAGAAACAGGATCACTAACCCCTAGAGACTATGGCTACACCTTC
TRBV28	.	TRBJ2-6	.	CASSLPGPLSGANVLTF	TGTGCCAGCAGTCTTCCGGGACCTCTCTCTGGGGCCAACGTCCTGACTTTC
TRBV27	.	TRBJ2-7	.	CASLWTYPSYEQYF	TGTGCCAGCCTGTGGACGTATCCCTCCTACGAGCAGTACTTC
TRBV7-7	.	TRBJ2-5	.	CASSPVGDPTQYF	TGTGCCAGCAGCCCCGTGGGCGATCCGACCCAGTACTTC
TRBV10-1	.	TRBJ2-1	.	CASSDEYNEQFF	TGCGCCAGCAGTGATGAATACAATGAGCAGTTCTTC
TRBV12-3/TRBV12-4	.	TRBJ2-7	.	CASSNRDSYEQYF	TGTGCCAGCAGCAACAGGGACTCCTACGAGCAGTACTTC
TRBV11-2	.	TRBJ2-1	TRBD1	CASSLGFGDRAYNEQFF	TGTGCCAGCAGCTTAGGGTTTGGGGACAGGGCCTACAATGAGCAGTTCTTC
TRBV9	.	TRBJ2-7	TRBD1	CASSPGQGAGTYEQYF	TGTGCCAGCAGCCCGGGACAGGGGGCTGGCACCTACGAGCAGTACTTC
TRBV6-1	.	TRBJ1-5	.	CASSEKGISNQPQHF	TGTGCCAGCAGTGAAAAGGGGATCAGCAATCAGCCCCAGCATTTT
TRBV15	.	TRBJ1-1	.	CATSRETGTEAFF	TGTGCCACCAGCAGAGAGACGGGGACTGAAGCTTTCTTT
TRBV29-1	.	TRBJ1-1	.	CSVRELLGGAFF	TGCAGCGTTAGAGAATTGCTGGGTGGAGCTTTCTTT
TRBV24-1	.	TRBJ1-2	TRBD1	CATPDREGGYTF	TGTGCCACCCCGGACAGGGAGGGCGGCTACACCTTC
TRBV29-1	.	TRBJ1-2	.	CSVEDEGYTF	TGCAGCGTTGAAGATGAGGGCTACACCTTC
TRBV29-1	.	TRBJ2-2	.	CSVQGYGELFF	TGCAGCGTTCAGGGTTACGGGGAGCTGTTTTTT
TRBV7-2	.	TRBJ2-7	.	CASSLVGQGPREQYF	TGTGCCAGCAGCTTAGTAGGGCAGGGCCCCCGCGAGCAGTACTTC
TRBV5-1	.	TRBJ2-1	.	CASSLGARGSEQFF	TGCGCCAGCAGCTTGGGGGCCAGGGGTAGTGAGCAGTTCTTC
TRBV5-1	.	TRBJ2-5	TRBD2	CASSLVVAGEGETQYF	TGCGCCAGCAGCTTGGTGGTAGCGGGAGAGGGGGAGACCCAGTACTTC
TRBV5-6	.	TRBJ2-5	TRBD1	CASSLSTGYPEETQYF	TGTGCCAGCAGCTTATCGACAGGGTACCCTGAGGAGACCCAGTACTTC
TRBV6-1	.	TRBJ1-5	TRBD1	CASSEPGRGMNQPQHF	TGTGCCAGCAGTGAACCGGGCAGGGGGATGAATCAGCCCCAGCATTTT
TRBV25-1	.	TRBJ2-5	.	CASSEGGRATETQYF	TGTGCCAGCAGTGAAGGAGGCAGGGCAACCGAGACCCAGTACTTC
TRBV9	.	TRBJ1-6	.	CASSVDWGDNSPLHF	TGTGCCAGCAGCGTAGATTGGGGTGACAATTCACCCCTCCACTTT
TRBV5-4	.	TRBJ1-2	.	CASSLLVGYGYTF	TGTGCCAGTTCGCTACTAGTAGGCTATGGCTACACCTTC
TRBV9	.	TRBJ2-1	.	CASSVVSGAGHEQFF	TGTGCCAGCAGCGTAGTGTCAGGGGCGGGCCATGAGCAGTTCTTC
TRBV4-1	.	TRBJ2-1	TRBD2	CASSLSGGSGRGWQFF	TGCGCCAGCAGCCTAAGCGGGGGTAGCGGGAGAGGTTGGCAGTTCTTC
TRBV9	once	TRBJ2-1	TRBD1	CASSVRLGRGLMNEQFF	TGTGCCAGCAGCGTAAGGTTAGGCAGGGGGCTAATGAATGAGCAGTTCTTC
TRBV4-1	.	TRBJ2-7	TRBD2	CASSQEGGSSYEQYF	TGCGCCAGCAGCCAAGAAGGCGGGAGCTCCTACGAGCAGTACTTC
TRBV12-5	.	TRBJ2-2	TRBD1	CASGFPLGTGAPNTGELFF	TGTGCTAGTGGTTTCCCCCTAGGGACAGGGGCCCCGAACACCGGGGAGCTGTTTTTT
TRBV29-1	.	TRBJ2-3	.	CSVGDTHTQYF	TGCAGCGTAGGCGACACTCATACGCAGTATTTT
TRBV30	.	TRBJ1-1	.	CARTVGGPGMNTEAFF	TGTGCCCGGACCGTGGGGGGGCCGGGGATGAACACTGAAGCTTTCTTT
TRBV4-1	.	TRBJ1-4	TRBD1	CASSSRQGATNEKLFF	TGCGCCAGCAGTTCCCGACAGGGTGCAACTAATGAAAAACTGTTTTTT
TRBV28	.	TRBJ1-5	TRBD1	CASSIRTGHNQPQHF	TGTGCCAGCAGTATCCGGACAGGTCACAATCAGCCCCAGCATTTT
TRBV5-4	.	TRBJ2-5	TRBD2	CASSSHRAGVETQYF	TGTGCCAGCAGCTCTCATCGCGCGGGGGTAGAGACCCAGTACTTC
TRBV11-2	.	TRBJ1-5	.	CASSLDNRISNQPQHF	TGTGCCAGCAGCTTAGATAACAGAATTAGCAATCAGCCCCAGCATTTT
TRBV6-4	.	TRBJ2-3	TRBD2	CASSFAGGIADTQYF	TGTGCCAGCAGTTTTGCGGGAGGGATAGCAGATACGCAGTATTTT
TRBV4-1	.	TRBJ1-1	.	CASSPDGAGVQAFF	TGCGCCAGCAGCCCCGATGGGGCGGGGGTGCAAGCTTTCTTT
TRBV19	once	TRBJ1-6	TRBD1	CASSPRDRAGSLHF	TGTGCCAGTAGTCCCCGGGACAGGGCAGGGTCCCTCCACTTT
TRBV19	.	TRBJ1-2	.	CASSPQGFGYTF	TGTGCCAGTAGTCCCCAGGGGTTTGGCTACACCTTC
TRBV5-6	.	TRBJ2-7	.	CASSLGSGYEQYF	TGTGCCAGCAGCTTGGGGTCAGGCTACGAGCAGTACTTC
TRBV19	.	TRBJ2-6	.	CASSIDRWAGANVLTF	TGTGCCAGTAGTATAGATCGGTGGGCTGGGGCCAACGTCCTGACTTTC
TRBV12-3/TRBV12-4	.	TRBJ1-1	.	CASSRGRGTEAFF	TGTGCCAGCAGTCGGGGACGGGGCACTGAAGCTTTCTTT
TRBV5-1	once	TRBJ2-2	.	CASRPGDTGELFF	TGCGCCAGCAGACCGGGGGACACCGGGGAGCTGTTTTTT
TRBV6-5	once	TRBJ1-1	.	CASSYSLNRERTEAFF	TGTGCCAGCAGTTACAGCCTTAACAGGGAGCGGACTGAAGCTTTCTTT
TRBV19	.	TRBJ1-1	.	CASSMTPGTNTEAFF	TGTGCCAGTAGTATGACGCCGGGCACCAACACTGAAGCTTTCTTT
TRBV19	.	TRBJ1-1	.	CASTGQLNTEAFF	TGTGCCAGTACAGGACAGCTAAACACTGAAGCTTTCTTT
TRBV3-1/TRBV3-2	.	TRBJ1-3	.	CASSQGGRVSGNTIYF	TGTGCCAGCAGCCAAGGAGGTCGGGTCTCTGGAAACACCATATATTTT